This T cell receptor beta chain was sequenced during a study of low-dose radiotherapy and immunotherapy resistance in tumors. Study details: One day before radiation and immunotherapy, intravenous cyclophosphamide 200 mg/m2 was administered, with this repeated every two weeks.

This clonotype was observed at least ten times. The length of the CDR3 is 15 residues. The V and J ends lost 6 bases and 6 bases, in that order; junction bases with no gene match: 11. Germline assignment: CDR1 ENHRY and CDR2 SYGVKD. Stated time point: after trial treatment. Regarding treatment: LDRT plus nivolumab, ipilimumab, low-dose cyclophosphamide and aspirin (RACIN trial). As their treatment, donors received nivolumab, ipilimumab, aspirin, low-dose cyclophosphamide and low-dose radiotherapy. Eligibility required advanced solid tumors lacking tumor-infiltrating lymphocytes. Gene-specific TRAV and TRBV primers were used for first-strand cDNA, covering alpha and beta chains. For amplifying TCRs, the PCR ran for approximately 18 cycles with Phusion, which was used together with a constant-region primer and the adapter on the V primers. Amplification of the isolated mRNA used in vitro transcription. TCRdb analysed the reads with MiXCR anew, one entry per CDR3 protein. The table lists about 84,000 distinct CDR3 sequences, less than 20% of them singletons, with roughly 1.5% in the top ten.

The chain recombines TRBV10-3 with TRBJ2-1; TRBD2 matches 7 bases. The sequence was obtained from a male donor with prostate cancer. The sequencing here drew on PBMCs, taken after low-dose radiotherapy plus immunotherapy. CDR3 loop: CAISAGTMQTNEQFF. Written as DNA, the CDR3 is TGTGCCATCAGCGCCGGGACTATGCAAACCAATGAGCAGTTCTTC.